This T cell receptor beta chain was obtained from a study of radiation and T cells in renal cell carcinoma. General study findings and limits: From baseline, blood top tumor clonotypes peaked at 2 weeks post-radiation.

Time point: blood 2 weeks post-SBRT. Described treatment: 15 Gy SBRT to primary tumor, nephrectomy 4 weeks later. As regards this clone: Antigen: not known.

The repertoire was sequenced with immunoSEQ multiplex PCR; TCRdb's copy has only in-frame clones and lacks some. The top ten hold almost 6% of the sample, which has some 130,000 clones, 70% to 90% seen once. The CDR3 extends over 16 amino acids. The V gene's germline CDR1 is SGHNT and CDR2 YENEEA. V lost 4 bases and J 0 bases, leaving 13 bases between the germline ends. The origin of this receptor is a woman in her 70s with renal cell carcinoma. This sample comprised blood, obtained from a patient whose treatment included radiotherapy and nephrectomy. The rearrangement joins TRBV11-3 to TRBJ2-1; D is perhaps TRBD1 (6 bases). CDR3 nucleotides: TGTGCCAGCAGCTCCAGGGGACCTAGCTCCTACAATGAGCAGTTCTTC. Translation gives CASSSRGPSSYNEQFF.